This T cell receptor beta chain is from a study of T cells after yellow fever vaccination. Background on the study: Some fractions had low cell numbers, and these were prepared with SMART-Seq v4 Ultra Low Input.

The study's findings and limits: Reappearance after the booster was seen for most primary-vaccination clones, at about 95% CD4 and roughly 90% CD8. Abundant bulk-derived clonotypes could contaminate FACS-sorted repertoires. Among all clonotypes, a small share was observed in both CD4 and CD8 compartments.

One entry per CDR3 protein, called by TCRdb with MiXCR from the 5' RACE reads. The table includes approximately 150,000 distinct CDR3 sequences, about 6.2% detected once. After removal of 2 bases from V and 6 bases from J, the junction contained 2 bases not matched to a gene. This CDR3 comprises 13 residues. Germline CDR1 is SGHTA and CDR2 is FQGNSA. A remark on this clonotype: Its antigen is unknown.

The sample was CD4+ T cells sorted from PBMCs, taken on the day of the first yellow fever vaccination. The clonotype comes from a man aged 18-30 years who received the YFV17D yellow fever vaccine. The chain employs TRBV7-2 and TRBJ1-2; 8 bases match TRBD1. For the CDR3, the DNA is TGTGCCAGCAGCTTATCGACAGGGGATGGCTACACCTTC. This sequence encodes CASSLSTGDGYTF.